This T cell receptor beta chain derives from a study of T cells in Graves' hyperthyroidism and ophthalmopathy. General observations from the study: Progression to ophthalmopathy was predicted a median of 6.5 months early. From stable hyperthyroidism, ophthalmopathy was set apart by a 13 V-J model.

Stable hyperthyroidism: no ophthalmopathy progression over 18 months of follow-up. Those patients with uncontrolled infection, other autoimmune disease, pregnancy or lactation were excluded. The germline V gene encodes CDR1 GTSNPN and CDR2 SVGIG (reference sequence). This CDR3 region has 12 residues. J gave up 7 bases and V 7 bases, and 4 bases lay outside the gene matches. Ten or more counts support this clonotype. Its antigen is unknown. TCR beta CDR3 sequences were amplified from RNA transcripts. Researchers ran a first-round RT-PCR on the TCR CDR3 using the HTBI primer set. Each CDR3 protein gets one entry after TCRdb re-called the multiplex PCR reads with MiXCR. Of 600,000 to 650,000 distinct CDR3 sequences in the sample, 15% to 20% were seen once.

Sequenced material: blood. The chain employs TRBV30 and TRBJ1-6; TRBD1 matches 7 bases. The sequence derives from a woman younger than 45 with Graves' hyperthyroidism. The CDR3 loop reads CAYRGANSPLHF. The DNA of the CDR3 is TGTGCCTACAGGGGAGCGAATTCACCCCTCCACTTT.